The entry below describes one T cell receptor beta chain. What it recognizes is unknown. Treatment specified: approximately 11-day PBMC culture with coronavirus spike peptide pools or control peptides (ViraFEST assay). These data are taken from a study of vaccination and CD4 T cells after COVID-19. Cultured CD4+ T-cell DNA underwent Oncomine TCR Beta short-read sequencing. TCRdb reprocessed the PCR reads with MiXCR, giving one entry per CDR3 protein. The sample contains just under 20,000 distinct CDR3 sequences, over 40% of which appear only once. This TCR was recovered from a human donor who had recovered from COVID-19. Sequenced material: CD4+ T cells from blood, cultured in vitro.

The CDR3 DNA is TGCAGCGTTGAAGGCCAGGGAGCTGAAGCTTTCTTT. It is translated as CSVEGQGAEAFF. This rearrangement joins TRBV29-1 to TRBJ1-1; maybe TRBD1 (5 bases). The CDR3 loop spans 12 amino acids. The germline V gene encodes CDR1 SQVTM and CDR2 ANQGSEA. Trimming took off 1 base at V and 6 bases at J, with 9 bases between the two ends. The full variable domain, with the rest looked up from reference TRBV29-1 and TRBJ1-1, is SAVISQKPSRDICQRGTSLTIQCQVDSQVTMMFWYRQQPGQSLTLIATANQGSEATYESGFVIDKFPISRPNLTFSTLTVSNMSPEDSSIYLCSVEGQGAEAFFGQGTRLTVV.